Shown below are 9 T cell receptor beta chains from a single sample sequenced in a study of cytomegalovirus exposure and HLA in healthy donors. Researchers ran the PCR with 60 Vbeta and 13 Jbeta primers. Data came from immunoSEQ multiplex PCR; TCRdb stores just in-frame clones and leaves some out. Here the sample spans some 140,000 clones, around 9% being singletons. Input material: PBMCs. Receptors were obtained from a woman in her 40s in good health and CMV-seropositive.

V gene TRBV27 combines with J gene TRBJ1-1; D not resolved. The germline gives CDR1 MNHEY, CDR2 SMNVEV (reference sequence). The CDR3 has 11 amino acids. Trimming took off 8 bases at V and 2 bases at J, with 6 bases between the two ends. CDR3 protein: CASFRNTEAFF. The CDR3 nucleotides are TGTGCCAGCTTCAGAAACACTGAAGCTTTCTTT.

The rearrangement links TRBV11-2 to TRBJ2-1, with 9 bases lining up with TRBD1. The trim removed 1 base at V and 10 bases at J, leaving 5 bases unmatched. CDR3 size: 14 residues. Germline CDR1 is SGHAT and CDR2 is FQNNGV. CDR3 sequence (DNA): TGTGCCAGCAGCTTAGGGACAGGGGTTGAAGAGCAGTTCTTC. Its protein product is CASSLGTGVEEQFF.

Here the CDR3 reads CASSQVGQSNTEAFF. The DNA for the CDR3 is TGCGCCAGCAGCCAAGTGGGACAATCGAACACTGAAGCTTTCTTT. V and J are TRBV4-1 and TRBJ1-1; D might be TRBD1 (6 bases). The CDR3 runs 15 residues. Trimming took 1 base from V and 1 from J, leaving 10 bases between them. Germline V CDR1 and CDR2: MGHRA, YSYEKL.

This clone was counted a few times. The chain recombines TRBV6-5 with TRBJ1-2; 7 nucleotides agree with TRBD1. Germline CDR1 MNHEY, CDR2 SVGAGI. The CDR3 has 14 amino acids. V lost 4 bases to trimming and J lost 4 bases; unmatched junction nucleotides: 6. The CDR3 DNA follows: TGTGCCAGCAGTTCCGGGACAGCCTTCTATGGCTACACCTTC. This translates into CASSSGTAFYGYTF.

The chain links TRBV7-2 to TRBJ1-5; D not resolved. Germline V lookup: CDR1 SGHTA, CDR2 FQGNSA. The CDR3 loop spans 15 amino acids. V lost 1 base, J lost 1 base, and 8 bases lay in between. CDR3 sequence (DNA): TGTGCCAGCAGCTTAGTAACATGGAGCAATCAGCCCCAGCATTTT. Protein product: CASSLVTWSNQPQHF.

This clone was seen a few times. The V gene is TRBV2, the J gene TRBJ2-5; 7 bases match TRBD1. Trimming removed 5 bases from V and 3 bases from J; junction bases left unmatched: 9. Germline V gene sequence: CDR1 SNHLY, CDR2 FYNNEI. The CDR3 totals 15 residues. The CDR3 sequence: CASSWENQGEETQYF. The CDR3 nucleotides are TGTGCCAGCAGTTGGGAAAATCAGGGGGAAGAGACCCAGTACTTC.

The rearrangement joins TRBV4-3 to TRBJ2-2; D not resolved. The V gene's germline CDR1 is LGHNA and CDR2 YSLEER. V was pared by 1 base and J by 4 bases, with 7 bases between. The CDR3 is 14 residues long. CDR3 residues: CASSQGSVTGELFF. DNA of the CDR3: TGCGCCAGCAGCCAAGGCTCGGTCACCGGGGAGCTGTTTTTT.

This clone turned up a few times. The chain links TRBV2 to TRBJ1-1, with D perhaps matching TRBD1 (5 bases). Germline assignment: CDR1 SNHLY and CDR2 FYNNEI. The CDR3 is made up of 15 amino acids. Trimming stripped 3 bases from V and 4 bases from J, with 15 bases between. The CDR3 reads CASSEAGRAITEAFF. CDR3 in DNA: TGTGCCAGCAGTGAGGCCGGCAGGGCTATCACTGAAGCTTTCTTT.

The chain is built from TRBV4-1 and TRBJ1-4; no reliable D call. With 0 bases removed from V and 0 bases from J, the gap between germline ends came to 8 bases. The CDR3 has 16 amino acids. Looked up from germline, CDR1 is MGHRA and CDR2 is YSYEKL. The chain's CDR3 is CASSQDRTATNEKLFF. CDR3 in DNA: TGCGCCAGCAGCCAAGATAGGACTGCAACTAATGAAAAACTGTTTTTT.